Sequencing of this T cell receptor (beta chain) was carried out in a study of siplizumab effects on memory and regulatory T cells. The data were produced by immunoSEQ multiplex PCR, yet TCRdb's version contains in-frame clones alone and is incomplete. The repertoire holds approximately 100,000 clones, around 95% seen once, with approximately 0.66% in the top ten. The TCR originated in a human donor in good health. The specimen sequenced was Tregs sorted from blood.

The DNA for the CDR3 is TGTGCCAGCTCACCTACTTCGAACACCGGGGAGCTGTTTTTT. This codes for CASSPTSNTGELFF. The genes are TRBV18 and TRBJ2-2; D is unclear. This CDR3 spans 14 amino acids. CDR1 and CDR2 (germline): KGHSH, LQKENI. The V and J ends lost 3 bases and 0 bases respectively, with 5 bases between them.